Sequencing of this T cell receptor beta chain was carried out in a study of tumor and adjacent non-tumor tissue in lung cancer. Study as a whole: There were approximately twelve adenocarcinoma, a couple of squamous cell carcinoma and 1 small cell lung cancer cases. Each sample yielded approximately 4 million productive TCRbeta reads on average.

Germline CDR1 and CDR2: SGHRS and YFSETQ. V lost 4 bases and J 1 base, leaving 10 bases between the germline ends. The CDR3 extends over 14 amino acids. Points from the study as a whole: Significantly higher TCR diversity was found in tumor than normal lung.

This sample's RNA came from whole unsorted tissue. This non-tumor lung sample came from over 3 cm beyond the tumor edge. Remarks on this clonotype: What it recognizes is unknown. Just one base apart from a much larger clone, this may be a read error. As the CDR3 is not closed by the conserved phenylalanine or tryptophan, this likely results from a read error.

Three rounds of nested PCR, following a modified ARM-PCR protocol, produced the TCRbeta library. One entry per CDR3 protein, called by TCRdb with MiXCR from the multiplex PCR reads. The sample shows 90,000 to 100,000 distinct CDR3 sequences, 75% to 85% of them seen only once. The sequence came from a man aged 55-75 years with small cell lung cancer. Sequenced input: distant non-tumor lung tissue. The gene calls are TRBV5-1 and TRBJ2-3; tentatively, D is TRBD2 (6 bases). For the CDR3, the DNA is TGCGCCAGCAGCATTAGCGGAGGCACAGATACGCAGTATATT. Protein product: CASSISGGTDTQYI.